This T cell receptor beta chain was identified in a study of cytomegalovirus exposure and HLA in healthy donors. As for this clone: Its specificity is unknown.

Study observations and caveats: Sequencing probably produced one cluster of sequence variants that were highly shared. Association of approximately 18,000 TCR beta sequences with HLA alleles was found at 0.05 false discovery rate in a later analysis. For TCR beta chains, V- and J-gene trimming was later linked to a missense DCLRE1C variant.

V lost 4 bases and J lost 4; bases outside the gene matches: 3. The CDR3 totals 15 residues. In germline, CDR1 is SGHNT, CDR2 YENEEA. Use of 60 Vbeta and 13 Jbeta primers characterized the PCR. Clones were sequenced by immunoSEQ multiplex PCR, and TCRdb holds only the in-frame ones, with some missing. The sample carries over 150,000 clones, about four fifths recorded once. The sequence derives from a woman aged 45 to 65 in good health and CMV-seronegative. The chain couples TRBV11-3 to TRBJ2-1; TRBD2 matches at 11 bases. Material: PBMCs. CDR3 region: CASSSGLADYNEQFF. The CDR3 DNA sequence: TGTGCCAGCAGCTCGGGACTAGCGGATTACAATGAGCAGTTCTTC.